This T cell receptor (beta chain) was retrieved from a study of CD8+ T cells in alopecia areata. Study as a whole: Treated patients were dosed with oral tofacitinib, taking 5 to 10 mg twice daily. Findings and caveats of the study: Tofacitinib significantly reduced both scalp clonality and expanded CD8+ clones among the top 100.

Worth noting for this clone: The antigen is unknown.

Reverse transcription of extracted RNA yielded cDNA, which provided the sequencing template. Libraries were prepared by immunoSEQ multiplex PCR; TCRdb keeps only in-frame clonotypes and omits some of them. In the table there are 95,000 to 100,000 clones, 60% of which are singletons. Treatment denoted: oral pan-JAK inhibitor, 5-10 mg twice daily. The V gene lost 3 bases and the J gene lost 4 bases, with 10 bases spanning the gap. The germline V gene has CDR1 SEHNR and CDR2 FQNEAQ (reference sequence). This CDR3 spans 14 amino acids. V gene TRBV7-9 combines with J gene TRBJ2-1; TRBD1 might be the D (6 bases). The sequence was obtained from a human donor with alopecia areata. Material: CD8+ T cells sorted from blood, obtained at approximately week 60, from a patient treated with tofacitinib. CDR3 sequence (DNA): TGTGCCAGCAGCTTTTGGACAGTATACAATGAGCAGTTCTTC. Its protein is CASSFWTVYNEQFF.